The 21 T cell receptor beta chains presented below share a single source sample, sequenced in a study of early T cells in non-severe SARS-CoV-2 infection. TCRdb re-derived calls from the 5' RACE reads in MiXCR, one entry per CDR3 protein. The sample records 85,000 to 90,000 distinct CDR3 sequences, 11% to 15% being singletons. The sample consisted of whole blood. These receptors came from an adult who was a healthcare worker with PCR-confirmed SARS-CoV-2 infection or an uninfected control (not recorded which).

This clonotype was observed a handful of times. This chain uses TRBV7-9 with TRBJ2-5; 10 positions agree with TRBD1. The CDR3 length is 15 residues. The V and J ends lost 3 bases and 3 bases, in that order; junction bases with no gene match: 4. Germline CDR1 and CDR2: SEHNR and FQNEAQ (reference sequence). CDR3 region: CASSFRTGGKETQYF. DNA of the CDR3: TGTGCCAGCAGCTTCCGGACAGGGGGAAAAGAGACCCAGTACTTC.

V gene TRBV7-3 combines with J gene TRBJ2-1; 12 bases are shared with TRBD2. Germline V gives CDR1 SGHTA, CDR2 FQGTGA. With V trimmed by 5 bases and J by 0 bases, 11 bases remained unmatched. CDR3 length: 19 amino acids. Here the CDR3 DNA reads TGTGCCAGCAGCACCAACCCCACTAGCGGGGGGAGCTCCTACAATGAGCAGTTCTTC. It encodes CASSTNPTSGGSSYNEQFF.

This clonotype came up a few times. The chain couples TRBV11-2 to TRBJ2-7; D may correspond to TRBD1 or TRBD2 (5 bases each). The V and J ends lost 3 bases and 0 bases respectively, with 15 bases between them. The CDR3 has 16 amino acids. CDR1 and CDR2 (germline): SGHAT, FQNNGV. CDR3 sequence reads: CASSFATGTTSYEQYF. In DNA form, the CDR3 reads TGTGCCAGCAGCTTCGCCACCGGGACGACCTCCTACGAGCAGTACTTC.

This clonotype was seen repeatedly, ten times or more. DNA for the CDR3: TGTGCCAGCAGCCCCCGGGACAGGGAAACAGATACGCAGTATTTT. Protein: CASSPRDRETDTQYF. The chain links TRBV13 to TRBJ2-3, with TRBD1 matching 9 bases. V was clipped by 5 bases and J by 3 bases; unmatched bases: 6. The CDR3 sequence is 15 residues long. Germline V gene sequence: CDR1 PRHDT, CDR2 FYEKMQ (reference sequence).

The chain combines TRBV10-2 with TRBJ2-5; TRBD2 agrees at 7 bases. CDR3 length equals 17 residues. With 2 bases clipped from V and 1 base from J, the junction kept 10 bases outside the gene matches. Germline CDR1 reads WSHSY; CDR2 reads SAAADI. The CDR3 loop is CASSEGRSGAAQETQYF. In nucleotides, the CDR3 is TGCGCCAGCAGTGAGGGGCGAAGCGGGGCCGCCCAAGAGACCCAGTACTTC.

This clonotype was observed many times. The rearrangement uses TRBV12-3 or TRBV12-4 and TRBJ2-7, with TRBD1 matching over 7 bases. The CDR3 runs 15 residues. With 6 bases clipped from V and 0 bases from J, the junction kept 8 bases outside the gene matches. CDR3 nucleotides: TGTGCCAGCAGCCTCCGACAGGGTAGCTCCTACGAGCAGTACTTC. It translates to CASSLRQGSSYEQYF.

This clonotype was observed a handful of times. The J gene is TRBJ2-5, the V gene TRBV11-2; D not certain. The CDR3 length is 15 residues. The germline CDR1 and CDR2 sequences are SGHAT and FQNNGV. V was shortened by 5 bases and J by 7 bases, with 20 bases between the two germline ends. CDR3 DNA: TGTGCCAGCAGCGCCCAACAAGTCTCAGGCGGGACCCAGTACTTC. Its translation is CASSAQQVSGGTQYF.

The V and J genes are TRBV11-2 and TRBJ2-7; 7 bases map to TRBD1. This CDR3 contains 14 residues. V was pared by 4 bases and J by 2 bases, with 5 bases of the junction left unmatched. CDR1 and CDR2 from the germline V gene are SGHAT and FQNNGV. CDR3 coding DNA: TGTGCCAGCAGCTACGGGACAGCCACCTACGAGCAGTACTTC. Protein sequence: CASSYGTATYEQYF.

The chain recombines TRBV10-3 with TRBJ2-7, with 9 bases lining up with TRBD1. The V segment lost 10 bases and the J segment 4 bases; nucleotides outside the gene matches: 11. The CDR3 length is 14 residues. Per the germline V gene, CDR1 is ENHRY and CDR2 is SYGVKD. The CDR3 spells CATLPGTGLYEQYF. DNA of the CDR3: TGTGCCACCTTGCCTGGGACAGGGCTATACGAGCAGTACTTC.

The rearrangement uses TRBV29-1 and TRBJ1-1; a weak D match, TRBD1 (6 bases). Germline V gene data show CDR1 as SQVTM and CDR2 as ANQGSEA. This CDR3 comprises 13 residues. Deletions cut 2 bases from V and 5 bases from J, with 12 bases between. DNA for the CDR3: TGCAGCGTTGAAAAGGGGGGTGAAACTGAAGCTTTCTTT. This encodes CSVEKGGETEAFF.

This clonotype was seen a handful of times. The rearrangement uses TRBV9 and TRBJ1-5; D unclear. This CDR3 has 14 residues. The V end lost 0 bases, the J end lost 0 bases, and 4 bases lay between the germline ends. The germline V gene encodes CDR1 SGDLS and CDR2 YYNGEE. CDR3 bases: TGTGCCAGCAGCGTAGGGGATAGCAATCAGCCCCAGCATTTT. Its protein is CASSVGDSNQPQHF.

In this sample, this clonotype turned up a few times. V and J are TRBV5-1 and TRBJ2-2; maybe TRBD2 (5 bases). Per germline, CDR1 SGHRS and CDR2 YFSETQ. Trimming left V 0 bases short and J 8 bases short, with 14 bases between. There are 15 residues in the CDR3. The CDR3 region is CASSLDPSGWGELFF. In DNA, the CDR3 is TGCGCCAGCAGCTTGGACCCCTCGGGATGGGGGGAGCTGTTTTTT.

This clonotype occurred a few times. This chain connects TRBV6-2 or TRBV6-3 to TRBJ2-1, with D unresolved. Germline CDR1 reads MNHEY; CDR2 reads SVGEGT. CDR3 length: 16 amino acids. V was shortened by 0 bases and J by 2 bases, with 11 bases between the two germline ends. CDR3: CASSYSIAAPYNEQFF. The DNA of the CDR3 is TGTGCCAGCAGTTACTCGATTGCAGCCCCCTACAATGAGCAGTTCTTC.

In this sample, this clonotype turned up many times. In nucleotides, the CDR3 is TGTGCCAGCAGCTTAGATCCGACTAGCACAGATACGCAGTATTTT. This translates into CASSLDPTSTDTQYF. The chain links TRBV11-2 to TRBJ2-3; D gene unclear. Germline V gene lookup returns CDR1 SGHAT and CDR2 FQNNGV. CDR3 length: 15 residues. V gave up 0 bases and J gave up 0 bases, with 7 bases separating them. The whole variable domain, remainder taken from reference TRBV11-2 and TRBJ2-3, is EAGVAQSPRYKIIEKRQSVAFWCNPISGHATLYWYQQILGQGPKLLIQFQNNGVVDDSQLPKDRFSAERLKGVDSTLKIQPAKLEDSAVYLCASSLDPTSTDTQYFGPGTRLTVL.

This clonotype was counted only a few times. The CDR3: CASSFRGQVLSPLHF. The CDR3 nucleotides read TGTGCCAGCAGCTTCCGGGGACAGGTCCTTTCACCCCTCCACTTT. The chain has TRBV11-2 and TRBJ1-6; 8 nucleotides agree with TRBD1. CDR3 length equals 15 residues. Trimming took 3 bases from V and 9 from J; bases not matched to a gene: 7. CDR1 and CDR2 from the germline V gene are SGHAT and FQNNGV.

This clonotype was observed at least ten times. The chain employs TRBV19 and TRBJ2-7; 8 bases are shared with TRBD1. The V segment lost 5 bases and the J segment 5 bases; nucleotides outside the gene matches: 5. This CDR3 comprises 13 residues. Germline CDR1 reads LNHDA; CDR2 reads SQIVND (reference sequence). The CDR3 DNA sequence: TGTGCCAGTAGTGTCCAGGGGGCGAACGAGCAGTACTTC. Translated: CASSVQGANEQYF. Full variable domain (outside the CDR3, taken from reference TRBV19 and TRBJ2-7): DGGITQSPKYLFRKEGQNVTLSCEQNLNHDAMYWYRQDPGQGLRLIYYSQIVNDFQKGDIAEGYSVSREKKESFPLTVTSAQKNPTAFYLCASSVQGANEQYFGPGTRLTVT.

This rearrangement joins TRBV9 to TRBJ1-3, with 8 bases aligning to TRBD1. J lost 1 base, V lost 0 bases, and 9 bases had no gene match. CDR3 length equals 18 residues. The germline V gene has CDR1 SGDLS and CDR2 YYNGEE. The CDR3 DNA is TGTGCCAGCAGCGTAGCCCCCAGGGGGCACTTGTCTGGAAACACCATATATTTT. Translated: CASSVAPRGHLSGNTIYF. Complete variable domain (other parts from reference TRBV9 and TRBJ1-3): DSGVTQTPKHLITATGQRVTLRCSPRSGDLSVYWYQQSLDQGLQFLIQYYNGEERAKGNILERFSAQQFPDLHSELNLSSLELGDSALYFCASSVAPRGHLSGNTIYFGEGSWLTVV.

This clonotype was detected ten times or more. The chain recombines TRBV10-3 with TRBJ2-7; a weak D match, TRBD1 (5 bases). The CDR3 has 12 residues. With 10 bases removed from V and 3 bases from J, the gap between germline ends came to 13 bases. CDR1 and CDR2 from the germline V gene are ENHRY and SYGVKD. CDR3 DNA sequence: TGTGCCACCGCAGACAGAAGCTACGAGCAGTACTTC. Translating it yields CATADRSYEQYF.

This clonotype was found a few times. The genes are TRBV28 and TRBJ2-3; D gene uncertain. CDR1 and CDR2 (germline): MDHEN, SYDVKM. This CDR3 region has 14 residues. The ends were cut back, 3 bases at V and 2 bases at J, with 9 bases in the middle. The CDR3, as DNA: TGTGCCAGCAGTTTGTCAAGCCACACAGATACGCAGTATTTT. Protein: CASSLSSHTDTQYF.

The rearrangement links TRBV28 to TRBJ2-2; maybe TRBD1 (6 bases). The germline gives CDR1 MDHEN, CDR2 SYDVKM. CDR3 size: 15 residues. The V end lost 7 bases, the J end lost 0 bases, and 12 bases lay between the germline ends. CDR3 bases: TGTGCCAGCAACCCCGGACAGACGAACACCGGGGAGCTGTTTTTT. Its protein product is CASNPGQTNTGELFF.

This rearrangement joins TRBV11-2 to TRBJ2-7; D possibly matches TRBD1 or TRBD2 (6 bases each). The CDR3 covers 16 residues. Trimming cost V 5 bases and J 5 bases, with 22 bases left between them. Germline lookup yields CDR1 SGHAT and CDR2 FQNNGV. The CDR3 region is CASSPRPRGPRNEQYF. As DNA, the CDR3 is TGTGCCAGCAGCCCCCGACCCCGGGGGCCTCGGAACGAGCAGTACTTC.